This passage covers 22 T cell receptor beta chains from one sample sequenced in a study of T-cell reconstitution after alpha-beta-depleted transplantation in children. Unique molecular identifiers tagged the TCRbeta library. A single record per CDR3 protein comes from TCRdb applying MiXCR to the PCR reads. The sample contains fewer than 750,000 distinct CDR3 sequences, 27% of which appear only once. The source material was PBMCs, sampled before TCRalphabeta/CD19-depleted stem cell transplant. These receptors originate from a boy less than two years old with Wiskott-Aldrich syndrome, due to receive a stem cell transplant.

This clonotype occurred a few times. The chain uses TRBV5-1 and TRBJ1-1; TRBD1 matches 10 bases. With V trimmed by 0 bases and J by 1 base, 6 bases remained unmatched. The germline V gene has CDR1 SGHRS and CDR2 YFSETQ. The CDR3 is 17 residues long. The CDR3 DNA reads TGCGCCAGCAGCTTGGGACAGGGGGCTTGGGCGAACACTGAAGCTTTCTTT. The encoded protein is CASSLGQGAWANTEAFF.

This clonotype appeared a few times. CDR3 residues: CSVEGGRGLHTEAFF. As DNA, the CDR3 is TGCAGCGTTGAGGGCGGGAGGGGTCTGCACACTGAAGCTTTCTTT. The chain uses TRBV29-1 and TRBJ1-1, with D possibly being TRBD1 (5 bases). V was shortened by 3 bases and J by 3 bases, with 17 bases between the two germline ends. This CDR3 contains 15 residues. CDR1 is SQVTM, CDR2 ANQGSEA, per germline.

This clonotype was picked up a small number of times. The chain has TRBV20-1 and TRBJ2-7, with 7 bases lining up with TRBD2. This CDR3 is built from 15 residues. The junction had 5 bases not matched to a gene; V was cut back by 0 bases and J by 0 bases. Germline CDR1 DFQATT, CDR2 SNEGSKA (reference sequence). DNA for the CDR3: TGCAGTGCTAGAGATCCATGGACTAGCTCCTACGAGCAGTACTTC. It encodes CSARDPWTSSYEQYF.

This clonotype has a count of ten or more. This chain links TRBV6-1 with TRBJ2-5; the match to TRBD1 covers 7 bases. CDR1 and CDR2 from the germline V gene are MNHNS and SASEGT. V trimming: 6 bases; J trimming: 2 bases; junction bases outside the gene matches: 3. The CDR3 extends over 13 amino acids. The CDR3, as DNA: TGTGCCAGCAGCCGGGACAGACAAGAGACCCAGTACTTC. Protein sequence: CASSRDRQETQYF.

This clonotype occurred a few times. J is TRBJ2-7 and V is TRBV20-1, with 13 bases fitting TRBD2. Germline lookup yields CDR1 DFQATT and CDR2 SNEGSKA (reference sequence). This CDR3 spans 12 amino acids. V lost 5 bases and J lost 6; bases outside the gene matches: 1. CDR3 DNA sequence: TGCAGTGCTCGGACTAGCGGGAGCGAGCAGTACTTC. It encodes CSARTSGSEQYF.

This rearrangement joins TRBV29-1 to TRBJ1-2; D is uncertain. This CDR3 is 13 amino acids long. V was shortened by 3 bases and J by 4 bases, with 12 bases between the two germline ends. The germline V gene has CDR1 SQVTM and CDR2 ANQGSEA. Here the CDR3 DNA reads TGCAGCGTTGACCGGCCAGGCTCCTATGGCTACACCTTC. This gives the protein CSVDRPGSYGYTF. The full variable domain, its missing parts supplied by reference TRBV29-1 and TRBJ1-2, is SAVISQKPSRDICQRGTSLTIQCQVDSQVTMMFWYRQQPGQSLTLIATANQGSEATYESGFVIDKFPISRPNLTFSTLTVSNMSPEDSSIYLCSVDRPGSYGYTFGSGTRLTVV.

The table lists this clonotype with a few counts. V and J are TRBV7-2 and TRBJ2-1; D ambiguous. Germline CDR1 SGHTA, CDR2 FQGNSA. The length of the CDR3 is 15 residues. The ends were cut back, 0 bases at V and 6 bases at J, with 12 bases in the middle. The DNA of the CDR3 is TGTGCCAGCAGCTTAGCAGTAAGTTCTAGCAATGAGCAGTTCTTC. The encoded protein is CASSLAVSSSNEQFF.

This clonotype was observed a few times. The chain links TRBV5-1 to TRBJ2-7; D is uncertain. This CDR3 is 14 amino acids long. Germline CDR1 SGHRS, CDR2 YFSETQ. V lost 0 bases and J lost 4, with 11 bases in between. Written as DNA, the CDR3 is TGCGCCAGCAGCTTGGATGGAATGTCGTACGAGCAGTACTTC. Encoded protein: CASSLDGMSYEQYF.

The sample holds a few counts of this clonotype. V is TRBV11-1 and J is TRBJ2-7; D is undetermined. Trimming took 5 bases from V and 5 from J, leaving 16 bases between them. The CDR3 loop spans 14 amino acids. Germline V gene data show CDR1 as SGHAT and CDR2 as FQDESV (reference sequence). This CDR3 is CASSQPAKNDEQYF. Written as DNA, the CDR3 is TGTGCCAGCAGCCAACCGGCGAAAAATGACGAGCAGTACTTC.

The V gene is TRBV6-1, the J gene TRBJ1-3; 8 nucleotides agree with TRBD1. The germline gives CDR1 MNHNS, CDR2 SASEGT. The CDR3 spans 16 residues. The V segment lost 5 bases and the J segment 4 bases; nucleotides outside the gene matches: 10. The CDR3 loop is CASSPGQGIGGNTIYF. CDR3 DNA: TGTGCCAGCAGTCCCGGACAGGGAATTGGAGGAAACACCATATATTTT.

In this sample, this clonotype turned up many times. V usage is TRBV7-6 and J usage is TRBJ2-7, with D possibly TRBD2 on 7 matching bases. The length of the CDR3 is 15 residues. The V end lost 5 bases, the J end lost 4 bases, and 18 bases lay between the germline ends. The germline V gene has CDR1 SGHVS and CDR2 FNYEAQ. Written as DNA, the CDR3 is TGTGCCAGCAGCCAAGGGGGGGCCCAAACGTACGAGCAGTACTTC. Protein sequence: CASSQGGAQTYEQYF.

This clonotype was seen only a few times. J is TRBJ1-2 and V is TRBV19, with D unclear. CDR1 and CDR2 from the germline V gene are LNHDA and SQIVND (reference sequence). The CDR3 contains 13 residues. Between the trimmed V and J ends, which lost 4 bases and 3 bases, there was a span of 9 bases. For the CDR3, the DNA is TGTGCCAGTAGTACGAGAGCATACTATGGCTACACCTTC. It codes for CASSTRAYYGYTF.

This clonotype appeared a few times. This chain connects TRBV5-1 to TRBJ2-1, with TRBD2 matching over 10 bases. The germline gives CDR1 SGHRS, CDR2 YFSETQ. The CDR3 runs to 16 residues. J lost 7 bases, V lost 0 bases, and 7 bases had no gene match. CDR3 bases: TGCGCCAGCAGCTTGGTTCCAGCGGGAGGGCCGAATGAGCAGTTCTTC. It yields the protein CASSLVPAGGPNEQFF.

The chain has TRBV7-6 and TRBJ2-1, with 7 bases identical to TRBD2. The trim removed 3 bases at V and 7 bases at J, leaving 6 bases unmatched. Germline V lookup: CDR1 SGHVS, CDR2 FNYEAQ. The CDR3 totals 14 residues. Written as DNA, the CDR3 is TGTGCCAGCAGCTTGGAGGGAGGGTGGAATGAGCAGTTCTTC. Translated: CASSLEGGWNEQFF.

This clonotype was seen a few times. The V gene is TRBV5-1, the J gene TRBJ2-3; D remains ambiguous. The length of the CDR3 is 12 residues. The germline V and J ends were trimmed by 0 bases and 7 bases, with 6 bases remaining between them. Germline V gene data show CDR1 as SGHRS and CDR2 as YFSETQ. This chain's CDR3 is CASSLEGYTQYF. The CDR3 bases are TGCGCCAGCAGCTTGGAAGGATATACGCAGTATTTT.

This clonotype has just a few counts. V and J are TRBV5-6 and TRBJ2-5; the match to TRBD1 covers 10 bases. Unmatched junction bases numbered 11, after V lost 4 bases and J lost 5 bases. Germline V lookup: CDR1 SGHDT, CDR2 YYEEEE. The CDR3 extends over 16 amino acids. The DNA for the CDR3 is TGTGCCAGCAGCGAAGGGACAGGGGCGCCCGGGGAGACCCAGTACTTC. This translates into CASSEGTGAPGETQYF. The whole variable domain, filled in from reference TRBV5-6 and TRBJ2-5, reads DAGVTQSPTHLIKTRGQQVTLRCSPKSGHDTVSWYQQALGQGPQFIFQYYEEEERQRGNFPDRFSGHQFPNYSSELNVNALLLGDSALYLCASSEGTGAPGETQYFGPGTRLLVL.

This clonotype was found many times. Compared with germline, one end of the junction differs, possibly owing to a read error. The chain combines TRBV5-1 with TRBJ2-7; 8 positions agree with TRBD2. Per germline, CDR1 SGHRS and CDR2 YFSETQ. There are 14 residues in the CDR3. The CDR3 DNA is TGTGCCAGCAGCCTCGGACTAGCAAGCTACGAGCAGTACTTC. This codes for CASSLGLASYEQYF.

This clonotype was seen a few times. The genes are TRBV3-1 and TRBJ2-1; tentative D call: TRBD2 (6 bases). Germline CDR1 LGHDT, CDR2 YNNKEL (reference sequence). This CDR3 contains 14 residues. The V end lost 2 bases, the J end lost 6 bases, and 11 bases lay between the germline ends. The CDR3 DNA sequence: TGTGCCAGCAGCCAACAGACTAGAGTCAATGAGCAGTTCTTC. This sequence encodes CASSQQTRVNEQFF.

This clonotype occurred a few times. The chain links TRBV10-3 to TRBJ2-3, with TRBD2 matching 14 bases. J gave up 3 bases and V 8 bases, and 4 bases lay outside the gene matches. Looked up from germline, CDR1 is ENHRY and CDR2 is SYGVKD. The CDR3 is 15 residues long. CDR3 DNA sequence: TGTGCCATCGCTGGACTAGCGGGAGGAACAGATACGCAGTATTTT. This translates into CAIAGLAGGTDTQYF.

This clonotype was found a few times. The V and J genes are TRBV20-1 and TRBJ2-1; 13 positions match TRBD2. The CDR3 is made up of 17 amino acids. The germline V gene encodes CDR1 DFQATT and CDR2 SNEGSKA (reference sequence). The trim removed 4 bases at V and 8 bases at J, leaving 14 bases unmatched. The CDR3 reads CSATRKLRTSGSYEQFF. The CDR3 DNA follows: TGCAGTGCTACCCGAAAACTCCGGACTAGCGGGAGCTATGAGCAGTTCTTC.

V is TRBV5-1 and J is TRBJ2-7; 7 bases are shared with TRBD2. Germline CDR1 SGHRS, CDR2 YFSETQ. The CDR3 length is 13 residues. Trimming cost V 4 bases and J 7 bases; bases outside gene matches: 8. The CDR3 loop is CASSPGTMGEQYF. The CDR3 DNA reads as TGCGCCAGCAGCCCGGGGACTATGGGGGAGCAGTACTTC.

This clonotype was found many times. The CDR3 DNA reads TGCGCCAGCAGCTTGGACGGGAGCTCCTACAATGAGCAGTTCTTC. Protein: CASSLDGSSYNEQFF. The chain carries TRBV5-1 and TRBJ2-1, with D possibly TRBD2 on 6 matching bases. Germline-derived CDR1 and CDR2 are SGHRS and YFSETQ. The CDR3 covers 15 residues. V dropped 0 bases and J dropped 0 bases, with 7 bases sitting between them.